This T cell receptor (beta chain) was identified in a study of cytomegalovirus exposure and HLA in healthy donors listed by TCRdb under 2017. Describing the broader study: An earlier analysis of 587 of the donors reported 250 to 350 Gb of sequence data and 95 million to 130 million unique TCR beta sequences obtained from about 170 million T cells. An early release that covered about 600 HLA-typed donors contained 250 to 350 gigabases of sequencing data and 65 million to 100 million unique TCR sequences. A later analysis re-examined previously published TCR beta repertoires from just over 650 donors and added high-resolution HLA genotyping to investigate patterns of TCR occurrence. The T cell repertoires of 666 subjects were profiled by immunosequencing and related to cytomegalovirus serostatus. Typing coverage differed by locus: A, B, C, DRB1 and DQB1 were typed in roughly 620-630 donors, DQA1 in approximately 520, DPA1 in around 580, and DPB1 in roughly 470. Class I and class II HLA loci were covered by the typing at four-digit resolution. High-throughput TCR immunosequencing, statistical association of individual TCRs with disease status, and machine learning were combined to predict cytomegalovirus infection status. In the later analysis, no new phenotypic data were used to find candidate immune exposures; instead, reliance was placed on TCR beta sequences and their occurrence across donors. A separate validation cohort of roughly 130 different subjects was used in addition to the approximately 670-subject first cohort. In a later genetic analysis, genome-wide SNP genotypes for 398 of the 666 donors were used, and that subset was treated as a discovery cohort. Across some 400 genotyped donors of the cohort, an average of 235,054 unique TCR beta nucleotide sequences per donor were sequenced, and 15% to 20% of those sequences were non-productive. Alongside the repertoire data, information on donor age, sex, ethnicity and CMV serostatus was compiled. Every discovery cohort repertoire had been produced on one sequencing platform. The aim of the study was to test whether cataloging public T cell receptors could identify signatures of past pathogen exposure. Of the approximately 400 genotyped donors, 65% to 90% fell in the genetic ancestry cluster associated with self-reported Caucasian donors. A few DR-DQ haplotypes were treated as single units for association and clustering because of strong linkage in the cohort. An earlier analysis of about 600 of the donors used high-throughput TCR beta sequencing to judge whether each TCR beta V gene segment behaved as functional or pseudogenic. Points the paper makes about the study in general: In vitro tests confirmed that a few of the cytomegalovirus-associated TCR beta chains recognize cytomegalovirus antigens. Most CMV-associated TCR beta chains appeared to be HLA-restricted in a later analysis, and the HLA associations seemed to be driven largely by CMV exposure. A later genetic analysis reported fewer N-insertions in productive TCRs among donors in an Asian-associated ancestry cluster than the roughly 620-donor mean. A later analysis found that TCR association rates varied across HLA loci, with DRB1 alleles showing the most associated TCRs and HLA-C alleles the fewest. Only TCR beta chains were sequenced in this cohort, and the absence of alpha or paired-chain data limited detectable features. It was suggested by the authors that the approach could potentially be generalized to other disease states and immunological phenotypes. According to a later analysis, parvovirus B19, influenza, CMV and Epstein-Barr virus appeared linked to several top co-occurrence clusters. Presence/absence analyses assumed roughly uniform sequencing depth across donors, an assumption that may not hold. Because HLA typing was unavailable for some donors at each locus, only the typed subset was used in association tests. An association between a missense DCLRE1C variant and V-gene and J-gene trimming of TCR beta chains was found in a later genetic analysis and replicated in an independent cohort. A total of fewer than 200 TCR beta chains were listed by the study as associated with cytomegalovirus. The sequencing pipeline was judged likely to have produced a cluster of highly shared sequence variants as a technical artifact. In a later analysis, HLA-associated TCR beta chains showed more clonal expansion and lower generation probabilities than non-associated chains that were equally common. The classifier was reported to diagnose cytomegalovirus status with high specificity and sensitivity in both the original and validation cohorts. Specific HLA alleles were associated with 15,000 to 20,000 TCR beta sequences at a false discovery rate of 0.05 in a later analysis. In an earlier analysis of around 600 of the donors, most TCR beta V segments were observed in productive rearrangements about 87% or about 30% of the time, broadly matching IMGT annotations. Strong co-occurrence of HLA alleles, especially DR and DQ, made assigning TCR associations to individual alleles difficult. CMV serostatus was the only immune exposure information available for the cohort. A further reported finding was that TCR beta sequences accurately predicted the HLA-A and HLA-B alleles for most subjects in the first cohort. While some public TCRs were present in many individuals, most TCR sequences turned up only very rarely across donors. Linkage disequilibrium might explain the correlated functional status among segregating V segments, but an unknown experimental factor could not be excluded. Approximately 18 rarely observed V segments, including chromosome 9 orphons, were excluded from the earlier analysis of a few hundred of the donors because counts were too low.

The method behind the library was the immunoSEQ multiplex PCR assay. For the multiplex PCR, a mixture combining 60 forward primers for TCR Vbeta segments and 13 reverse primers for TCR Jbeta segments was used. The CDR3 region of rearranged TCR beta genes was amplified from genomic DNA with a multiplex PCR assay. On the Illumina HiSeq System, the amplified TCR beta libraries were sequenced as 87-base-pair reads. Per the authors' processing: In a later analysis, tens of millions of unique TCR beta chains were counted across the 500 to 700 repertoires, and roughly 11 million of these chains were shared by at least two donors. Raw reads were error-corrected and collapsed into unique sequences with a nearest-neighbor algorithm that merged closely related sequences to remove PCR and sequencing errors. To assign V, D and J gene segments, CDR3 sequences were aligned to IMGT reference sequences. For a sequence to be retained, a match of at least six nucleotides was required to both a V gene segment and a J gene segment. A rearrangement counted as productive if the CDR3 had no stop codons and remained in frame with V and J, and every other rearrangement counted as non-productive. CDR3 was defined by IMGT convention, running from the second conserved V-encoded cysteine to the conserved J-encoded phenylalanine. Sequences without an unambiguous match to a single V gene segment were excluded from the earlier analysis of approximately 600 of the donors. An earlier analysis of several hundred of the donors called V segments functional above 56.7% productive rearrangements and segregating when the between-donor standard deviation exceeded 5%. To diagnose cytomegalovirus status from the catalog of TCR beta chain sequences, a statistical classification framework was built. A later analysis assigned V and J genes by comparing TCR nucleotide sequences with IMGT/GENE-DB human TR gene sequences. Using the TCRdist pipeline, a later analysis assigned CDR3 sequences along with most-parsimonious VDJ recombination scenarios. In a later analysis, each TCR beta chain was defined by its CDR3 amino acid sequence together with its V-gene family, and reads lacking a unique V-gene family were excluded. As a way to deal with suspected cross-contamination and a sequencing artifact, a later analysis dropped hundreds of nucleotide sequences that were highly shared and had low generation probability. In a later analysis, a clonal expansion index for each public chain was calculated from normalized within-repertoire ranks of inferred template counts. A later analysis computed generation probabilities with a VDJ recombination model fitted to out-of-frame rearrangements, and checked the results against IGoR. In a later analysis, hypergeometric tests were used to score TCR-TCR, TCR-HLA and TCR-CMV co-occurrence, with a repertoire-size bias correction applied to TCR pairs. False discovery rates were estimated in a later analysis by permuting HLA or CMV assignments 20 times. In a later analysis, co-occurring TCRs were grouped using DBSCAN, and TCRdist sequence similarity was added for clustering within HLA-allele-positive subsets. Co-occurrence clustering excluded repertoires with fewer than 30,000 or more than 120,000 public chains, plus five with anomalous nucleotide sharing. The clones in this table, taken by TCRdb from immuneACCESS, are in-frame only. Not every clone is retained; where verified, under half of the shortfall comes from an unresolved V gene, and the cause of the rest is unknown. That table furnishes V, J and clone size, whereas the DNA furnished D and trimming. In this sample the table shows fewer than 130,000 clones, just over 75% of which occur a single time. The ten most abundant clones make up around 15% of the sample.

The cohort comprised around 700 healthy bone marrow donors. All cohort members were sampled while nominally healthy, although unrecorded immune exposures were likely present. The donor tested CMV seropositive, placing the donor among the 289 seropositive members of the cohort. Each donor provided a peripheral blood sample, and peripheral blood mononuclear cells were used for TCR beta sequencing. The Qiagen DNeasy Blood Extraction Kit was used to extract genomic DNA from the blood cell samples. As concerns this clone: No cognate antigen has been identified for it. There are no base qualities to consult, and no much larger clone falls within one base. Other DNA variants within this sample encode the same CDR3.

Sequenced input: PBMCs. The clonotype was recovered from a man younger than 45 in good health and CMV-seropositive.

The nucleotides are TGTGCCAGCAGCTCAAGGACTAGCGGGGGCCGCTACGAGCAGTACTTC. Translation gives CASSSRTSGGRYEQYF. The sequence joins TRBV7-2 to TRBJ2-7, with TRBD2 identical over 13 junction bases. The CDR3 sequence holds 16 residues, the cysteine and phenylalanine included. The kept DNA is CDR3 alone, 48 bases in frame from the first base. Trimming leaves V shorter by 4 bases and J shorter by 3 bases, with the junction holding 6 bases beyond the gene matches. CDR1 and CDR2 (SGHTA, FQGNSA) derive from the germline V gene.